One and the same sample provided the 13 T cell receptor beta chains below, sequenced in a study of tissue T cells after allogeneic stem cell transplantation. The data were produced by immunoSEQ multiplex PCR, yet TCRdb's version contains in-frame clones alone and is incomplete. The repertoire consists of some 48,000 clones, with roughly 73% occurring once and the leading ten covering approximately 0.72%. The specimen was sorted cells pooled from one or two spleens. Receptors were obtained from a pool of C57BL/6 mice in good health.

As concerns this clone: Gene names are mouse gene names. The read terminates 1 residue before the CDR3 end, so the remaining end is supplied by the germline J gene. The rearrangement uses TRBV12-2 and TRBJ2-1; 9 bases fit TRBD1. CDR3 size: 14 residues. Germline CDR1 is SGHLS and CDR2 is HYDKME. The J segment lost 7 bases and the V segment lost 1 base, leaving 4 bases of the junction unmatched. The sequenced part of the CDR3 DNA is TGTGCCAGCTCTCTAGGGGACAGGGTCGCTGAGCAGTTC. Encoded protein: CASSLGDRVAEQF. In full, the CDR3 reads CASSLGDRVAEQFF.

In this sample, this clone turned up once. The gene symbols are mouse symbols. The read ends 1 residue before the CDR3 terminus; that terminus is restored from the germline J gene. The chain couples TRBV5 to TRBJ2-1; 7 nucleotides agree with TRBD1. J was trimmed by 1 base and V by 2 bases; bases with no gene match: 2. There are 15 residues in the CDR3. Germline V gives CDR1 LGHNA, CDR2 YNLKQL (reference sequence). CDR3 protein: CASSQPGQNYAEQFF. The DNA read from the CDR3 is TGTGCCAGCAGCCAACCGGGACAGAACTATGCTGAGCAGTTC.

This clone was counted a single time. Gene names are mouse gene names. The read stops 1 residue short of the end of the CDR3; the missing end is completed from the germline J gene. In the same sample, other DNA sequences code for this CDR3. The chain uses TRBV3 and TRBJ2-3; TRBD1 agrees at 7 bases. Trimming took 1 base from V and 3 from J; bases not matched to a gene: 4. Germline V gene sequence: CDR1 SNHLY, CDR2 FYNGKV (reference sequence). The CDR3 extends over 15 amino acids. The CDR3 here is CASSLDRGGAETLYF. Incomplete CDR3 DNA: TGTGCCAGCAGCTTAGACAGGGGAGGGGCAGAAACGCTGTAT.

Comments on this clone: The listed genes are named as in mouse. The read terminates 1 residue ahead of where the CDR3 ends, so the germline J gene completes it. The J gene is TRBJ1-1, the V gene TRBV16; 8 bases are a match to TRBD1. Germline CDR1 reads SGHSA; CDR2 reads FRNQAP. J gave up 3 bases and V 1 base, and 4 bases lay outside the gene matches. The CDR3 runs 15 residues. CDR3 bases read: TGTGCAAGCAGCTTAGTCAGGGGGCAAGACACAGAAGTCTTC. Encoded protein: CASSLVRGQDTEVF. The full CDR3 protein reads CASSLVRGQDTEVFF.

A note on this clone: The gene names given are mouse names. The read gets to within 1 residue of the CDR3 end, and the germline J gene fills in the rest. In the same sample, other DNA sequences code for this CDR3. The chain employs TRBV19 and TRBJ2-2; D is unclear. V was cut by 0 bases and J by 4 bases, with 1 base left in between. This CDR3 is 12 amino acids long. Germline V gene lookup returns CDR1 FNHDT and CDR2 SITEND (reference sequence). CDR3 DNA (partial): TGTGCCAGCAGTATAGGCACCGGGCAGCTCTAC. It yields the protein CASSIGTGQLY. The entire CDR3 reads CASSIGTGQLYF.

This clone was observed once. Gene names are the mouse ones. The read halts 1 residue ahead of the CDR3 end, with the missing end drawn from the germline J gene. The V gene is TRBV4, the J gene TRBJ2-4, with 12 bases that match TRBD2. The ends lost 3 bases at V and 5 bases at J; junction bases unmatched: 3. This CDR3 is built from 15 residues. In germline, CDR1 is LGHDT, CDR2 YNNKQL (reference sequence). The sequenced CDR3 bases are TGTGCCAGCAGCTACCCGGACTGGGGGGGAAACACCTTGTAC. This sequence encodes CASSYPDWGGNTLY. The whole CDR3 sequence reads CASSYPDWGGNTLYF.

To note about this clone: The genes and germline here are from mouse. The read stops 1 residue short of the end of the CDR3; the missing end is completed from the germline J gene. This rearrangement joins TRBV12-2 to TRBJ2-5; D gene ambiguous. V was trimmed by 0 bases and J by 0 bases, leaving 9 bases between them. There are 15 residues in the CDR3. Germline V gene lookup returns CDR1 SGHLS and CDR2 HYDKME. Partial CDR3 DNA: TGTGCCAGCTCTCTCGCTGGAGTTAACCAAGACACCCAGTAC. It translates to CASSLAGVNQDTQY. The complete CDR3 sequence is CASSLAGVNQDTQYF. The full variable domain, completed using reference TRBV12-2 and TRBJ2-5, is NSGVVQSPRYIIKGKGERSILKCIPISGHLSVAWYQQTQGQELKFFIQHYDKMERDKGNLPSRFSVQQFDDYHSEMNMSALELEDSAVYFCASSLAGVNQDTQYFGPGTRLLVL.

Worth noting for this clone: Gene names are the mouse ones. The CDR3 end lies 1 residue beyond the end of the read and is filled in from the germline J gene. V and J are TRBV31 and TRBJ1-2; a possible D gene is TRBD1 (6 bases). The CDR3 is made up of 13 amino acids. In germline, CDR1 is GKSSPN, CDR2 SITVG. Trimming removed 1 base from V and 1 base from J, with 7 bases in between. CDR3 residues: CAWSPGQNSDYTF. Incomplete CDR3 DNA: TGTGCCTGGAGTCCGGGACAAAACTCCGACTACACC.

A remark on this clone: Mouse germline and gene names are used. The covered CDR3 bases are TGTGCAAGCAGCTTAGAGGCTGGGGGGGGTCAAAACACCTTGTAC. Protein sequence: CASSLEAGGGQNTLY. The entire CDR3 sequence reads CASSLEAGGGQNTLYF. The J gene is TRBJ2-4, the V gene TRBV16; 9 nucleotides agree with TRBD2. Read coverage stops 1 residue before the CDR3 terminus; the germline J gene supplies the remainder. The V and J ends lost 0 bases and 1 base, in that order; junction bases with no gene match: 2. Germline values: CDR1 SGHSA, CDR2 FRNQAP. The CDR3 runs 16 residues.

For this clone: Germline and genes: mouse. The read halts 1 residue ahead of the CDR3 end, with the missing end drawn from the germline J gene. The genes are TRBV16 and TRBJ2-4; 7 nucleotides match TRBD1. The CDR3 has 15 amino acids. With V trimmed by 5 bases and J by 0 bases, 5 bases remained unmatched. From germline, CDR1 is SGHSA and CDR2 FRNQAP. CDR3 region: CASSVRQGSQNTLYF. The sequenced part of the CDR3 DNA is TGTGCAAGCAGCGTTCGACAGGGTAGTCAAAACACCTTGTAC.

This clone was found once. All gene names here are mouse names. The part of the CDR3 DNA that was read is TGTGCCAGCAGTATAGACCAGGGGGGAGAAGTCTTC. Translation gives CASSIDQGGEVF. The complete CDR3 sequence is CASSIDQGGEVFF. The genes are TRBV19 and TRBJ1-1; TRBD1 matches 7 bases. The CDR3 end is not reached by the read, which stops 1 residue before it; the germline J gene fills it in. The V gene's germline CDR1 is FNHDT and CDR2 SITEND (reference sequence). This CDR3 contains 13 residues. V gave up 0 bases and J gave up 7 bases; unmatched junction bases: 3.

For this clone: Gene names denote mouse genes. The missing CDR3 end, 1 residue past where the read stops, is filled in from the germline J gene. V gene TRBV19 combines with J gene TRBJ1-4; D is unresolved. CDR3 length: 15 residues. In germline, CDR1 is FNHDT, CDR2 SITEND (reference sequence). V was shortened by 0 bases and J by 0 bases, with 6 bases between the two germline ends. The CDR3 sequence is CASSIDRVSNERLFF. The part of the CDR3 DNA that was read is TGTGCCAGCAGTATAGATAGGGTTTCCAACGAAAGATTATTT.

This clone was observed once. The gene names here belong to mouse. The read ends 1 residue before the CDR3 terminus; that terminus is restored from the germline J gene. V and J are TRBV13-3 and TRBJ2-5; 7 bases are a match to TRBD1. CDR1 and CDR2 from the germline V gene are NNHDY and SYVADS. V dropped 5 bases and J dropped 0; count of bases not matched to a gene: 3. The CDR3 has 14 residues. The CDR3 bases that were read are TGTGCCAGCAGGGACAGGCCTAACCAAGACACCCAGTAC. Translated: CASRDRPNQDTQY. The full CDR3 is CASRDRPNQDTQYF.